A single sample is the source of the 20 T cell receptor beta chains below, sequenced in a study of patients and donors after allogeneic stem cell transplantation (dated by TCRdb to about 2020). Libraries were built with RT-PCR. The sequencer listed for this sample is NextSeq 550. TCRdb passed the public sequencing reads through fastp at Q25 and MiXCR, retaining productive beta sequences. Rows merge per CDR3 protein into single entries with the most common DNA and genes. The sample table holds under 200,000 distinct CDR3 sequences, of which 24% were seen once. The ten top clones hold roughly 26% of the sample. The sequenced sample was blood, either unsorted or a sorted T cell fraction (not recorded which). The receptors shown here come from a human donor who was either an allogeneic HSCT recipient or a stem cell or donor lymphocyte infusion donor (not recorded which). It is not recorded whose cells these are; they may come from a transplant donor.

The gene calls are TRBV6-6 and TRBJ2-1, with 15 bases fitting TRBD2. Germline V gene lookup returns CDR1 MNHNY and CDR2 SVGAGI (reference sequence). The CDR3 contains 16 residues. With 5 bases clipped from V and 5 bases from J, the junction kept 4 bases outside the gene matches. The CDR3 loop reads CASSGGTSGGNNEQFF. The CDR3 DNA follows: TGTGCCAGCAGTGGCGGGACTAGCGGGGGGAACAATGAGCAGTTCTTC.

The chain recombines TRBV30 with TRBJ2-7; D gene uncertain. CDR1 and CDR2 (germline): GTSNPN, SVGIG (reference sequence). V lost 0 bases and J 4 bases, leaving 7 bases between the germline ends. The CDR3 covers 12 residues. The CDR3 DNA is TGTGCCTGGAGTGTAAAAGAGTACGAGCAGTACTTC. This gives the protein CAWSVKEYEQYF.

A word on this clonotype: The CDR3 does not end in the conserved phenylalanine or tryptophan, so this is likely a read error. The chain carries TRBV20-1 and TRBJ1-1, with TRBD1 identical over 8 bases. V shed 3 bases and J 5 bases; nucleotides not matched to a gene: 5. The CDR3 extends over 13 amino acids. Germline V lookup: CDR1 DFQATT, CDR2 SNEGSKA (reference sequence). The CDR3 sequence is CSARTGVWTEAFL. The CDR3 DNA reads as TGCAGTGCTAGGACAGGGGTGTGGACTGAAGCTTTCTTG.

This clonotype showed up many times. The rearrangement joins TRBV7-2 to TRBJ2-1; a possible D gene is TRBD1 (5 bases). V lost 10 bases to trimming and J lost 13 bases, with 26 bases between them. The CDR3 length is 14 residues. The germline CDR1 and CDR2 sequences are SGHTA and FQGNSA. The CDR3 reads CATQIAMETGEQFF. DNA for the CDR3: TGTGCCACCCAAATAGCTATGGAAACAGGAGAACAGTTCTTC.

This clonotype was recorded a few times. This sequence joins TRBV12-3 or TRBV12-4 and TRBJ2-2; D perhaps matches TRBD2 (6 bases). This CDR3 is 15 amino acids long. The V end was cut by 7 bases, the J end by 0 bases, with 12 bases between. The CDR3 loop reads CASTPRGTNTGELFF. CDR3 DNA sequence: TGTGCCAGCACCCCACGGGGGACGAACACCGGGGAGCTGTTTTTT.

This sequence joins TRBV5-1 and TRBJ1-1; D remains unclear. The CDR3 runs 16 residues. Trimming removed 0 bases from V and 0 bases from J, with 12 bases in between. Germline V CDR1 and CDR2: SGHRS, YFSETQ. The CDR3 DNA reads TGCGCCAGCAGCTTGGTTCGTGGGAGGATGAACACTGAAGCTTTCTTT. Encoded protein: CASSLVRGRMNTEAFF.

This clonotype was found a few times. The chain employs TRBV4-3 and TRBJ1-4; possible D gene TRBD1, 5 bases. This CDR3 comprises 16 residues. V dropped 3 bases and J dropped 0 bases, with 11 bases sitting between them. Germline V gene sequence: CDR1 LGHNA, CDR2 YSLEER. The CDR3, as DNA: TGCGCCAGCAGCCAGGTACCGGGACCAACTAATGAAAAACTGTTTTTT. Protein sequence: CASSQVPGPTNEKLFF.

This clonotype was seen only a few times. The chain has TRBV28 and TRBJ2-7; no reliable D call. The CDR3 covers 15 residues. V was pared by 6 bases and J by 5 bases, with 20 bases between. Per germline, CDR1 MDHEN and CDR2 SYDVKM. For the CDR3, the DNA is TGTGCCAGCAGGACGGGCCACAGTGTTCGTGACGAGCAGTACTTC. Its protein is CASRTGHSVRDEQYF.

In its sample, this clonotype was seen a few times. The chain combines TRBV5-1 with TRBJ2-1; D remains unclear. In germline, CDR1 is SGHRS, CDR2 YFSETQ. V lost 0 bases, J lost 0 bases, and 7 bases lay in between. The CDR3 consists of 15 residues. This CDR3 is CASSLVLSSYNEQFF. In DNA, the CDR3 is TGCGCCAGCAGCTTGGTCCTTAGCTCCTACAATGAGCAGTTCTTC. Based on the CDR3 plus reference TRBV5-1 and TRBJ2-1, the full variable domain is KAGVTQTPRYLIKTRGQQVTLSCSPISGHRSVSWYQQTPGQGLQFLFEYFSETQRNKGNFPGRFSGRQFSNSRSEMNVSTLELGDSALYLCASSLVLSSYNEQFFGPGTRLTVL.

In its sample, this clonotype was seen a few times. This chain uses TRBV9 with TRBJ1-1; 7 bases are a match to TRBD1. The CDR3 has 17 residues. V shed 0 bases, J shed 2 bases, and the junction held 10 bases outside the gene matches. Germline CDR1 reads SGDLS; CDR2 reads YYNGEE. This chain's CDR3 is CASSVEIPGDSNTEAFF. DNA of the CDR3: TGTGCCAGCAGCGTAGAAATACCTGGGGACAGTAACACTGAAGCTTTCTTT.

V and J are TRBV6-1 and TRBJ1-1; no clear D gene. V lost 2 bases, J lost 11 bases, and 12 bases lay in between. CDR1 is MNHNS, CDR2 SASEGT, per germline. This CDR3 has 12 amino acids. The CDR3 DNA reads TGTGCCAGCAGTGAAATTTCAGCGTTGGCTTTCTTT. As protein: CASSEISALAFF.

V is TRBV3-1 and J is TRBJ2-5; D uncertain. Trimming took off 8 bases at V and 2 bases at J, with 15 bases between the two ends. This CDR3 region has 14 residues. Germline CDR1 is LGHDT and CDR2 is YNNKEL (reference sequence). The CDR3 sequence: CASVSYARQETQYF. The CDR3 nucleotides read TGTGCCAGCGTCTCTTATGCGAGGCAAGAGACCCAGTACTTC.

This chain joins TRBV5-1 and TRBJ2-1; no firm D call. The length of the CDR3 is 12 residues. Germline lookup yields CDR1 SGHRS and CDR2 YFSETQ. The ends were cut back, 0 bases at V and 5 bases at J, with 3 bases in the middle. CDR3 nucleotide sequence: TGCGCCAGCAGCTTGGGACACAATGAGCAGTTCTTC. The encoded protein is CASSLGHNEQFF.

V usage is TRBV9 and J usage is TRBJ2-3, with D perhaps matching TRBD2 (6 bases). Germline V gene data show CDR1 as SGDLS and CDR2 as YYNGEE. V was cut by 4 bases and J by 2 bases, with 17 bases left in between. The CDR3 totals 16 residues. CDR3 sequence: CASSPVEGGLTDTQYF. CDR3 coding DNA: TGTGCCAGCAGCCCAGTGGAGGGAGGCCTCACAGATACGCAGTATTTT.

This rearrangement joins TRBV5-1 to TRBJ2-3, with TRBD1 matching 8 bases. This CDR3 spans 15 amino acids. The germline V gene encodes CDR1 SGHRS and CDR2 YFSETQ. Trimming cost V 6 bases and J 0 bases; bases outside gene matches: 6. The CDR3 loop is CASTPDRGSTDTQYF. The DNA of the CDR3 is TGCGCCAGCACCCCCGACAGGGGTAGCACAGATACGCAGTATTTT.

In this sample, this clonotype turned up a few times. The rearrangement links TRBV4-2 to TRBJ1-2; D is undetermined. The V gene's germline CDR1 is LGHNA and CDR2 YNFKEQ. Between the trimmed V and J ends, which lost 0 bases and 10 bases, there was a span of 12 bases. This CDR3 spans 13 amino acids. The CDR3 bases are TGTGCCAGCAGCCAAGATAGCGGCAGCTACTACACCTTC. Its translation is CASSQDSGSYYTF.

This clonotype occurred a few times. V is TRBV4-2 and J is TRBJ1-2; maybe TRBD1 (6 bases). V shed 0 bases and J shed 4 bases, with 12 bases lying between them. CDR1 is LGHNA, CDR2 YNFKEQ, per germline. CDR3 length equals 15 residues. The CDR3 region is CASSQEVQGTYGYTF. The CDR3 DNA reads TGTGCCAGCAGCCAAGAGGTCCAGGGGACCTATGGCTACACCTTC.

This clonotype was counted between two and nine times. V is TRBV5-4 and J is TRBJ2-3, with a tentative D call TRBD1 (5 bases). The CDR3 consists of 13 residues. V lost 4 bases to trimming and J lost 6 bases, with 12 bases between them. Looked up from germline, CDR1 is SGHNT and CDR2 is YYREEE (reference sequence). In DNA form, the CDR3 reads TGTGCCAGCAGCAAACCCAGGGCGGATACGCAGTATTTT. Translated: CASSKPRADTQYF.

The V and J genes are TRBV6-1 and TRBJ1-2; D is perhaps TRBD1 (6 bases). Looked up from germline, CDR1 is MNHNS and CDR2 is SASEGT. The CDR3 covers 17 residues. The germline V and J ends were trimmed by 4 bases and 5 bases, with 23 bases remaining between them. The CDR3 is CASSANQWGAAPYGYTF. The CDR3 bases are TGTGCCAGCAGTGCTAACCAGTGGGGGGCTGCGCCTTATGGCTACACCTTC.

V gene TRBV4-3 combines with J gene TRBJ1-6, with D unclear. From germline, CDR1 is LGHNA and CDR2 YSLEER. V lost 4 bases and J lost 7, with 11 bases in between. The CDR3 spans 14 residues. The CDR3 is CASSPASENSPLHF. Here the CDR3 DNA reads TGCGCCAGCAGCCCCGCCTCTGAGAATTCACCCCTCCACTTT.